Presented here are 2 T cell receptor beta chains from one specimen sequenced in a study of cytomegalovirus exposure and HLA in healthy donors. 13 Jbeta primers and 60 Vbeta primers were used for the PCR. The assay was immunoSEQ multiplex PCR, and TCRdb's table has in-frame clones only and misses some. The sample lists around 130,000 clones, around 77% seen once, with 0.95% to 1.5% in the top ten. The sequenced material came from PBMCs. These receptors originate from a man between 45 and 60 years old in good health and CMV-seronegative.

This clone has a handful of counts. The chain employs TRBV7-6 and TRBJ1-3; 9 bases map to TRBD1. This CDR3 is 13 amino acids long. J was trimmed by 7 bases and V by 3 bases; bases with no gene match: 1. Germline values: CDR1 SGHVS, CDR2 FNYEAQ. This CDR3 is CASSLDRGNTIYF. The CDR3 DNA is TGTGCCAGCAGCTTGGACAGGGGTAACACCATATATTTT.

The chain links TRBV18 to TRBJ1-4, with no clear D. Germline values: CDR1 KGHSH, CDR2 LQKENI. CDR3 length equals 13 residues. Between the trimmed V and J ends, which lost 3 bases and 5 bases, there was a span of 7 bases. Here the CDR3 reads CASSPGRNEKLFF. The CDR3 DNA reads TGTGCCAGCTCACCTGGTAGAAATGAAAAACTGTTTTTT. The full variable domain, in which reference TRBV18 and TRBJ1-4 provide the parts outside the CDR3, is NAGVMQNPRHLVRRRGQEARLRCSPMKGHSHVYWYRQLPEEGLKFMVYLQKENIIDESGMPKERFSAEFPKEGPSILRIQQVVRGDSAAYFCASSPGRNEKLFFGSGTQLSVL.